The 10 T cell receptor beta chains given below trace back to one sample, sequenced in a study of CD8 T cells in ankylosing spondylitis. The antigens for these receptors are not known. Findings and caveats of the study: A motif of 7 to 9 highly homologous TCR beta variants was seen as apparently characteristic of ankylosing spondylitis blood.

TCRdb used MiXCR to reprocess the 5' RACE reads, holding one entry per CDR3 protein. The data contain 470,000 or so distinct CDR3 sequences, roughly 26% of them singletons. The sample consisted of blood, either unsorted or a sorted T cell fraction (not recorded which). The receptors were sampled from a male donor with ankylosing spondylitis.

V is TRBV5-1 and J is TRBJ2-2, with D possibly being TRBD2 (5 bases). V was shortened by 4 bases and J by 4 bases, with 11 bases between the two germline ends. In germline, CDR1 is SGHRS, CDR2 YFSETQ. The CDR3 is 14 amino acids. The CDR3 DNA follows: TGCGCCAGCAGCCGGACTGCCGGCACCGGGGAGCTGTTTTTT. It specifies CASSRTAGTGELFF.

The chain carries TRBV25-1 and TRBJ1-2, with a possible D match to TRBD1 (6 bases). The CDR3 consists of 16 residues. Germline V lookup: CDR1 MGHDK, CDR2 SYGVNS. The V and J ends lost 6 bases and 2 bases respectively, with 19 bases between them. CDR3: CASSLDTGSLNYGYTF. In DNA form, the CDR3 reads TGTGCCAGCAGCCTAGATACAGGGTCTTTAAACTATGGCTACACCTTC.

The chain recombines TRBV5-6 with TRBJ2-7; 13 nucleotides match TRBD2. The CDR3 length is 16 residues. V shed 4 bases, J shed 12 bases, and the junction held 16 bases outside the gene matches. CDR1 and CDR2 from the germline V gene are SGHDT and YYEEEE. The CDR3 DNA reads TGTGCCAGCAGCCGACACGCGGAACTAGCGGGAGGGAGTTCGTACTTC. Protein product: CASSRHAELAGGSSYF.

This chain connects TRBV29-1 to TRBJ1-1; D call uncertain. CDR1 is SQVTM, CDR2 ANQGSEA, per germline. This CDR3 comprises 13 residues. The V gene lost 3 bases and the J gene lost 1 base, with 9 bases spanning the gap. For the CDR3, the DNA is TGCAGCGTTGAGGGTCAGAAGAACACTGAAGCTTTCTTT. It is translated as CSVEGQKNTEAFF.

CDR3 residues: CSAREVRAGEETQYF. CDR3 nucleotides: TGCAGTGCTAGAGAAGTAAGGGCGGGAGAAGAGACCCAGTACTTC. This chain uses TRBV20-1 with TRBJ2-5; the match to TRBD2 covers 7 bases. V shed 0 bases and J 3 bases; nucleotides not matched to a gene: 7. This CDR3 is built from 15 residues. Per the germline V gene, CDR1 is DFQATT and CDR2 is SNEGSKA (reference sequence).

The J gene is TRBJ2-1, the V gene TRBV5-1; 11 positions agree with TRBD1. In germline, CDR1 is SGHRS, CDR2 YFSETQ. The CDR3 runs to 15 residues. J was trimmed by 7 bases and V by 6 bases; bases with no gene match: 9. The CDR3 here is CASNSGTGGWNEQFF. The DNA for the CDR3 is TGCGCCAGCAACTCCGGGACAGGGGGGTGGAATGAGCAGTTCTTC.

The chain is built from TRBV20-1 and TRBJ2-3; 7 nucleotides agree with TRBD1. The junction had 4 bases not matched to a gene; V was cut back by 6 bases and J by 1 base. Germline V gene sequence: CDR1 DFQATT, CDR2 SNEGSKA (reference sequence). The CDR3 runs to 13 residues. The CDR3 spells CSARGWGTDTQYF. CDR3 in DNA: TGCAGTGCCAGGGGGTGGGGCACAGATACGCAGTATTTT.

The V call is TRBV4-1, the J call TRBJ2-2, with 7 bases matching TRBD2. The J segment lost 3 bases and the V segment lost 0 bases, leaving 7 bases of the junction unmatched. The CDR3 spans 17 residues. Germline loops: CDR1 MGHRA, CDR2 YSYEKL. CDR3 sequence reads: CASSQDNLADYTGELFF. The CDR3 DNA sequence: TGCGCCAGCAGCCAAGATAATCTAGCGGATTACACCGGGGAGCTGTTTTTT.

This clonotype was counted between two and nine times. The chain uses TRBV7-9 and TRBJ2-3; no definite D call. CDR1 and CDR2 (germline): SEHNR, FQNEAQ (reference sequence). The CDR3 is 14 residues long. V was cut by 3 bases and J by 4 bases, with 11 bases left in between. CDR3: CASSFTSEADTQYF. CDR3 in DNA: TGTGCCAGCAGCTTTACTTCTGAGGCAGATACGCAGTATTTT.

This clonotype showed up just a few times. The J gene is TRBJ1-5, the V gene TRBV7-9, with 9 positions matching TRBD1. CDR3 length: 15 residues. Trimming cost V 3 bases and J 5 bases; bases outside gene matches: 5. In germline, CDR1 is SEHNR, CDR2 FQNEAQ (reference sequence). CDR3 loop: CASSFGQGLYQPQHF. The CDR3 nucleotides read TGTGCCAGCAGCTTCGGACAGGGGCTCTATCAGCCCCAGCATTTT.